The entry below describes one TCR beta chain. Its recognized antigen is unknown. One base away there is no much larger clone; base qualities are not given. Library preparation was by PCR. Instrument on record: Illumina HiSeq 2500. Unique molecular identifiers were incorporated into TCR beta cDNA libraries to reduce PCR and sequencing biases. Every 1 to 10 million input T cells yielded approximately 500,000 cDNA molecules, meaning each molecule approximated one T cell. The same protocol used for the earlier healthy control dataset was applied to prepare and sequence the patient libraries. Within a given batch, samples were prepared together, multiplexed and sequenced on the same HiSeq lane. Regarding the original processing steps: MIGEC was used to process the raw barcoded reads, and molecular identifier groups with only a single read were discarded before consensus assembly and CDR3 extraction. Clonotype tables were post-analysed with VDJtools, and diversity was normalized by down-sampling all datasets to the smallest sample size. In repertoire overlap clustering, CDR3 amino acid sequences, but not nucleotide sequences, were matched to correct batch-related cross-sample contamination. In-frame beta chains were kept once TCRdb had trimmed the public reads at Q25 with fastp and called clones with MiXCR. Under each unique CDR3 protein, matching rows form one entry showing the most common genes and DNA. The V and J calls come from TCRdb's annotation, not from the publication. This sample is represented by approximately 440,000 distinct CDR3 sequences; roughly 46% of them were singletons. The top ten hold 9.5% to 13% of the sample.

This sample was taken from a study of post-analysis software for immune sequencing data (dated by TCRdb to about 2015). For the wider study: The recorded disease courses included relapsing-remitting, secondary progressive and progressive-relapsing multiple sclerosis, and some patients had no subtype annotation. The patient repertoires were set against 11 previously published healthy control repertoires from donors whose ages ranged from roughly 6 to 25 years. A subset of samples was prepared in parallel using single-end sample barcoding, then pooled and co-amplified after Illumina adapter ligation.

Beyond this particular receptor, the publication reports: The control group was slightly older than the multiple sclerosis patient group. Significantly lower normalized Chao1 diversity was found in multiple sclerosis patients than in controls, suggesting substantial peripheral T-cell clonal expansion. Direct clustering with F measure revealed strong co-clustering of samples prepared in the same batch, which led to a batch-effect correction.

TCR beta repertoires were profiled from peripheral blood of 13 young patients with multiple sclerosis to demonstrate the VDJtools post-analysis software. The patients with multiple sclerosis were children and adolescents between about 6 and 16 years of age. This sequence originates from a girl aged 5-17 years with multiple sclerosis. Sequenced: blood.

The CDR3 is CASSQGAPSGNTIYF. At the DNA level, the sequence is TGTGCCAGCAGTCAGGGGGCGCCTTCTGGAAACACCATATATTTT. This receptor chain uses TRBV5-4 and TRBJ1-3, with 8 bases aligning to TRBD1. The CDR3 measures 15 amino acids from cysteine to phenylalanine. Left in the record is the CDR3 DNA by itself, 45 bases read in frame from the first base. V has 5 bases trimmed and J has 1 base trimmed; junction bases matching no gene number 5. The germline V gene (reference sequence) yields SGHNT for CDR1 and YYREEE for CDR2.